The clone carrying this T cell receptor beta chain was detected ten times or more. Amplification of TCR beta CDR3 regions used RNA as the template. In the first-round RT-PCR of the TCR CDR3, the HTBI primer set was used. One entry per CDR3 protein, called by TCRdb with MiXCR from the multiplex PCR reads. Of about 350,000 distinct CDR3 sequences in the sample, about 17% are singletons; the top ten hold about a third. These data originate in a study of T cells in Graves' hyperthyroidism and ophthalmopathy. The CDR3 covers 15 residues. Germline-derived CDR1 and CDR2 are MDHEN and SYDVKM. V dropped 5 bases and J dropped 2; count of bases not matched to a gene: 5.

Sample: blood. This receptor was obtained from a woman aged 25 to 39 with Graves' hyperthyroidism that later progressed to Graves' ophthalmopathy. V and J are TRBV28 and TRBJ1-2, with TRBD1 identical over 10 bases. CDR3 loop: CASSPPGQGNYGYTF. The CDR3 DNA reads TGTGCCAGCAGTCCCCCGGGACAGGGGAACTATGGCTACACCTTC.